The 30 T cell receptor beta chains in this list originate from one sample, sequenced in a study of radiation and T cells in renal cell carcinoma. Time point in this sample: blood 2 weeks post-SBRT. Treatment meaning: 15 Gy SBRT to primary tumor, nephrectomy 4 weeks later. The repertoire was sequenced with immunoSEQ multiplex PCR; TCRdb's copy has only in-frame clones and lacks some. This table holds roughly 150,000 clones, roughly 87% found once. This specimen was blood, taken from a patient whose treatment included radiotherapy and nephrectomy. These receptors all stem from a woman in her forties or fifties with renal cell carcinoma.

This clone was seen once. The V and J genes are TRBV15 and TRBJ1-4; possible D gene TRBD1, 6 bases. This CDR3 is built from 15 residues. Trimming pared 5 bases from V and 0 bases from J, leaving 10 bases between. Germline loops: CDR1 LNHNV, CDR2 YYDKDF (reference sequence). The CDR3: CATSFEGATNEKLFF. The CDR3 DNA reads TGTGCCACCAGCTTTGAGGGGGCAACTAATGAAAAACTGTTTTTT.

With regard to this clone: The identical CDR3 is also encoded by other nucleotide sequences in the sample. The chain combines TRBV30 with TRBJ2-5; D might be TRBD2 (6 bases). Trimming took 5 bases from V and 5 from J, leaving 9 bases between them. CDR1 and CDR2 from the germline V gene are GTSNPN and SVGIG (reference sequence). The CDR3 is made up of 11 amino acids. CDR3: CAWGGGETQYF. In DNA, the CDR3 is TGTGCCTGGGGTGGGGGGGAGACCCAGTACTTC.

The V gene is TRBV5-1, the J gene TRBJ1-4; the D is unclear. Germline V CDR1 and CDR2: SGHRS, YFSETQ. The length of the CDR3 is 16 residues. V was cut by 5 bases and J by 7 bases, with 21 bases left in between. The CDR3, as DNA: TGCGCCAGCAGACCCTTGACCGGCCTTGATGGTGAAAAACTGTTTTTT. Residues: CASRPLTGLDGEKLFF.

This chain joins TRBV7-8 and TRBJ1-2; D is unclear. The CDR3 consists of 16 residues. Trimming took 5 bases from V and 4 from J, leaving 20 bases between them. Germline loops: CDR1 SGHVS, CDR2 FQNEAQ. The CDR3: CASSPRWADPGYGYTF. As DNA, the CDR3 is TGTGCCAGCAGCCCCCGGTGGGCAGACCCAGGCTATGGCTACACCTTC.

The chain is built from TRBV15 and TRBJ1-5; no reliable D call. The germline V gene has CDR1 LNHNV and CDR2 YYDKDF (reference sequence). Trimming removed 0 bases from V and 4 bases from J, with 4 bases in between. CDR3 length equals 13 residues. CDR3 in amino acids: CATSRDMNQPQHF. In DNA, the CDR3 is TGTGCCACCAGCAGAGATATGAATCAGCCCCAGCATTTT.

The V and J genes are TRBV7-6 and TRBJ2-2, with 7 positions matching TRBD1. The trim removed 3 bases at V and 5 bases at J, leaving 9 bases unmatched. CDR1 is SGHVS, CDR2 FNYEAQ, per germline. The length of the CDR3 is 16 residues. CDR3 loop: CASSFRQGPRTGELFF. CDR3 nucleotides: TGTGCCAGCAGCTTCCGACAGGGCCCTCGGACCGGGGAGCTGTTTTTT.

The genes are TRBV30 and TRBJ1-6; D call uncertain. The germline CDR1 and CDR2 sequences are GTSNPN and SVGIG (reference sequence). V gave up 0 bases and J gave up 7 bases, with 10 bases separating them. The CDR3 covers 14 residues. The CDR3 region has the DNA TGTGCCTGGAGTGTAATGGCGGGGAATTCACCCCTCCACTTT. Translation: CAWSVMAGNSPLHF.

The genes are TRBV6-1 and TRBJ2-7; a weak D match, TRBD1 (6 bases). Between the trimmed V and J ends, which lost 7 bases and 6 bases, there was a span of 10 bases. The CDR3 is made up of 11 amino acids. Germline assignment: CDR1 MNHNS and CDR2 SASEGT. The chain's CDR3 is CASKTGSEQYF. The CDR3 DNA follows: TGTGCCAGCAAGACAGGTTCCGAGCAGTACTTC.

This clone was seen a single time. This chain connects TRBV29-1 to TRBJ2-1; maybe TRBD2 (7 bases). Trimming stripped 5 bases from V and 7 bases from J, with 15 bases between. The CDR3 contains 13 residues. CDR1 SQVTM and CDR2 ANQGSEA come from the germline V gene. As DNA, the CDR3 is TGCAGCGTTCGGGGGGCAGATTCAAATGAGCAGTTCTTC. Protein product: CSVRGADSNEQFF.

The chain has TRBV5-4 and TRBJ1-4; TRBD1 is a possible D gene (5 bases). V gave up 4 bases and J gave up 5 bases, with 9 bases separating them. Germline lookup yields CDR1 SGHNT and CDR2 YYREEE (reference sequence). The CDR3 has 13 amino acids. The CDR3 sequence is CASSINRNEKLFF. CDR3 nucleotide sequence: TGTGCCAGCAGCATAAACAGGAATGAAAAACTGTTTTTT.

The V call is TRBV19, the J call TRBJ2-1; 12 nucleotides match TRBD2. Germline V gene data show CDR1 as LNHDA and CDR2 as SQIVND (reference sequence). Germline trimming cut 3 bases from V and 9 bases from J; bases unmatched to any gene: 6. This CDR3 is built from 15 residues. The CDR3 here is CASSMASGGAGEQFF. CDR3 bases: TGTGCCAGTAGTATGGCTAGCGGGGGGGCTGGTGAGCAGTTCTTC.

V is TRBV18 and J is TRBJ1-6; 8 nucleotides align to TRBD1. This CDR3 is 14 amino acids long. In germline, CDR1 is KGHSH, CDR2 LQKENI. Trimming at V came to 6 bases and at J to 5 bases, leaving 3 bases not matched to a gene. This chain's CDR3 is CASSGGQDNSPLHF. The CDR3 bases are TGTGCCAGCTCCGGGGGACAGGATAATTCACCCCTCCACTTT.

The table lists this clone with a count of one. The chain couples TRBV6-6 to TRBJ1-2; D perhaps matches TRBD1 (6 bases). The V end was cut by 0 bases, the J end by 8 bases, with 13 bases between. In germline, CDR1 is MNHNY, CDR2 SVGAGI (reference sequence). The length of the CDR3 is 14 residues. The CDR3 DNA follows: TGTGCCAGCAGTTACTCACAGGGAGGAGAAGGCTACACCTTC. Protein product: CASSYSQGGEGYTF.

The chain carries TRBV25-1 and TRBJ1-5; D is perhaps TRBD1 (5 bases). The V end was cut by 4 bases, the J end by 7 bases, with 14 bases between. CDR3 length: 14 amino acids. Looked up from germline, CDR1 is MGHDK and CDR2 is SYGVNS. DNA for the CDR3: TGTGCCAGCAGTGTCCGGGACGGTGAGCAGCCCCAGCATTTT. Translating gives CASSVRDGEQPQHF.

The chain uses TRBV30 and TRBJ2-7, with D possibly matching TRBD1 (6 bases). The CDR3 spans 14 residues. V lost 2 bases to trimming and J lost 3 bases, with 14 bases between them. Germline-derived CDR1 and CDR2 are GTSNPN and SVGIG (reference sequence). Here the CDR3 reads CAWSLVGGVYEQYF. DNA of the CDR3: TGTGCCTGGAGTTTAGTAGGGGGTGTCTACGAGCAGTACTTC.

This chain connects TRBV7-2 to TRBJ2-5, with D possibly TRBD2 on 6 matching bases. Trimming cost V 0 bases and J 5 bases, with 10 bases left between them. Germline V gives CDR1 SGHTA, CDR2 FQGNSA. This CDR3 comprises 14 residues. The CDR3, as DNA: TGTGCCAGCAGCTTAGCGCTCCTAGCGGAGACCCAGTACTTC. Protein product: CASSLALLAETQYF. The variable domain in full, completed from reference TRBV7-2 and TRBJ2-5, reads GAGVSQSPSNKVTEKGKDVELRCDPISGHTALYWYRQSLGQGLEFLIYFQGNSAPDKSGLPSDRFSAERTGGSVSTLTIQRTQQEDSAVYLCASSLALLAETQYFGPGTRLLVL.

CDR3 loop: CASSISAENYGYTF. CDR3 DNA sequence: TGTGCCAGTAGTATATCAGCCGAGAACTATGGCTACACCTTC. The chain has TRBV19 and TRBJ1-2; D gene unclear. V was trimmed by 2 bases and J by 2 bases, leaving 9 bases between them. This CDR3 region has 14 residues. CDR1 and CDR2 from the germline V gene are LNHDA and SQIVND (reference sequence).

This chain uses TRBV2 with TRBJ2-2; 9 bases agree with TRBD2. The CDR3 covers 17 residues. Germline values: CDR1 SNHLY, CDR2 FYNNEI. With V trimmed by 5 bases and J by 0 bases, 7 bases remained unmatched. CDR3 DNA sequence: TGTGCCAGCAGTTACTTAGCGGGGGCTTCGAACACCGGGGAGCTGTTTTTT. Protein: CASSYLAGASNTGELFF.

CDR3 sequence reads: CASSILAGPTDTQYF. CDR3 coding DNA: TGTGCCAGCAGCATTCTAGCGGGCCCCACAGATACGCAGTATTTT. The chain uses TRBV5-4 and TRBJ2-3; TRBD2 aligns across 8 bases. The CDR3 is 15 residues long. Trimming at V came to 4 bases and at J to 2 bases, leaving 6 bases not matched to a gene. Per the germline V gene, CDR1 is SGHNT and CDR2 is YYREEE (reference sequence).

The rearrangement uses TRBV27 and TRBJ2-7; unclear D gene. In germline, CDR1 is MNHEY, CDR2 SMNVEV (reference sequence). The CDR3 is 13 residues long. The V end was cut by 2 bases, the J end by 4 bases, with 9 bases between. In DNA, the CDR3 is TGTGCCAGCAGTTTAGGGCTAGTGTACGAGCAGTACTTC. This sequence encodes CASSLGLVYEQYF.

CDR3 region: CASSATASTDTQYF. CDR3 DNA: TGTGCCAGCAGTGCGACTGCTAGCACAGATACGCAGTATTTT. This chain connects TRBV25-1 to TRBJ2-3; D is unclear. Germline CDR1 and CDR2: MGHDK and SYGVNS. V lost 4 bases and J 0 bases, leaving 8 bases between the germline ends. CDR3 length: 14 amino acids.

The chain joins TRBV6-5 to TRBJ1-4; 8 bases fit TRBD1. The germline V gene has CDR1 MNHEY and CDR2 SVGAGI. V was clipped by 4 bases and J by 9 bases; unmatched bases: 13. The CDR3 is made up of 16 amino acids. The DNA of the CDR3 is TGTGCCAGCAGTTCGAAGACAGGGGACCCTGTGAAAAAACTGTTTTTT. Protein sequence: CASSSKTGDPVKKLFF.

This rearrangement joins TRBV5-5 to TRBJ2-7, with 10 bases fitting TRBD1. With 3 bases clipped from V and 5 bases from J, the junction kept 8 bases outside the gene matches. The CDR3 loop spans 15 amino acids. The germline V gene has CDR1 SGHKS and CDR2 YYEKEE (reference sequence). Here the CDR3 DNA reads TGTGCCAGCAGCTACGGACAGGGGGTAGCCGACGAGCAGTACTTC. It translates to CASSYGQGVADEQYF.

The chain is built from TRBV2 and TRBJ1-4; the D gene is possibly TRBD1 (5 bases). V was pared by 7 bases and J by 8 bases, with 14 bases between. Germline-derived CDR1 and CDR2 are SNHLY and FYNNEI. The CDR3 sequence is 13 residues long. The CDR3 reads CASKLGVDEKLFF. The CDR3 region has the DNA TGTGCCAGCAAGTTGGGGGTCGACGAAAAACTGTTTTTT.

The CDR3 DNA sequence: TGCGCCAGCAGCCATCCCCCGGGACAGCGACAGTGGGAGACCCAGTACTTC. It specifies CASSHPPGQRQWETQYF. The V gene is TRBV4-1, the J gene TRBJ2-5; 7 positions agree with TRBD1. Germline CDR1 reads MGHRA; CDR2 reads YSYEKL. The CDR3 has 17 amino acids. V was pared by 3 bases and J by 5 bases, with 15 bases of the junction left unmatched.

In its sample, this clone was seen a few times. This sequence joins TRBV5-1 and TRBJ1-2, with unresolved D. The CDR3 is 14 amino acids. Trimming took off 0 bases at V and 6 bases at J, with 12 bases between the two ends. Germline V gene data show CDR1 as SGHRS and CDR2 as YFSETQ. CDR3 amino acids: CASSLAPTENGYTF. The CDR3 nucleotides read TGCGCCAGCAGCTTGGCCCCGACCGAGAATGGCTACACCTTC.

This chain uses TRBV7-8 with TRBJ1-5; no firm D call. In germline, CDR1 is SGHVS, CDR2 FQNEAQ. The CDR3 spans 13 residues. Trimming cost V 1 base and J 10 bases, with 11 bases left between them. CDR3 nucleotide sequence: TGTGCCAGCAGCTTAGACATCCGGTTACCCCAGCATTTT. Protein: CASSLDIRLPQHF. The whole variable domain, filled in from reference TRBV7-8 and TRBJ1-5, reads GAGVSQSPRYKVAKRGQDVALRCDPISGHVSLFWYQQALGQGPEFLTYFQNEAQLDKSGLPSDRFFAERPEGSVSTLKIQRTQQEDSAVYLCASSLDIRLPQHFGDGTRLSIL.

The V gene is TRBV7-6, the J gene TRBJ2-7; TRBD2 is a possible D gene (6 bases). The germline gives CDR1 SGHVS, CDR2 FNYEAQ. V lost 5 bases and J 4 bases, leaving 15 bases between the germline ends. The CDR3 covers 14 residues. The CDR3 DNA reads TGTGCCAGCAGCCCCCGTACCGGGACTTACGAGCAGTACTTC. Translated: CASSPRTGTYEQYF.

This rearrangement joins TRBV19 to TRBJ1-1; D is uncertain. Trimming stripped 4 bases from V and 1 base from J, with 4 bases between. CDR1 is LNHDA, CDR2 SQIVND, per germline (reference sequence). The CDR3 is 12 amino acids. The CDR3 sequence is CASSTENTEAFF. The CDR3 DNA reads TGTGCCAGTAGTACAGAGAACACTGAAGCTTTCTTT.

The genes are TRBV11-2 and TRBJ2-2; TRBD1 is a possible D gene (6 bases). This CDR3 spans 14 amino acids. Trimming removed 4 bases from V and 4 bases from J, with 10 bases in between. The V gene's germline CDR1 is SGHAT and CDR2 FQNNGV. CDR3 in amino acids: CASSSTGTTGELFF. Written as DNA, the CDR3 is TGTGCCAGCAGCTCTACAGGGACCACCGGGGAGCTGTTTTTT.